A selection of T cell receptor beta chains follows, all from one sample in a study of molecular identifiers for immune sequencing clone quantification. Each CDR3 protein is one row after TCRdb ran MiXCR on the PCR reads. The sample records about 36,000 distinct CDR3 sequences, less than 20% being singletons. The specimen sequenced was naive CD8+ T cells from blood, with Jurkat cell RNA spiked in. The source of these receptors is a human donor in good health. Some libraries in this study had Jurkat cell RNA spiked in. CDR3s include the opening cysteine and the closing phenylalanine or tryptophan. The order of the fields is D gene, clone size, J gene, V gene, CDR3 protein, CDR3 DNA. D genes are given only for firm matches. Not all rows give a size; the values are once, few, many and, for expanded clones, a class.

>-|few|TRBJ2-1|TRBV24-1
CATSDYSDEQFF
TGTGCCACCAGTGATTATTCCGATGAGCAGTTCTTC
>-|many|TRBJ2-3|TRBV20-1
CSAKSTAGLGYTDTQYF
TGCAGTGCTAAATCGACAGCGGGCTTGGGCTACACAGATACGCAGTATTTT
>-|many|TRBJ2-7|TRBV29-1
CSVVWVEAKYEQYF
TGCAGCGTTGTTTGGGTAGAGGCGAAGTACGAGCAGTACTTC
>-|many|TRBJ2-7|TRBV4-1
CASSQGGDTSYEQYF
TGCGCCAGCAGCCAGGGAGGAGACACCTCCTACGAGCAGTACTTC
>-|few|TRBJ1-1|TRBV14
CASNQWGGGAEAFF
TGTGCCAGCAACCAGTGGGGGGGGGGCGCTGAAGCTTTCTTT
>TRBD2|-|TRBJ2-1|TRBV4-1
CASGGGSGEQFF
TGCGCCAGCGGTGGGGGTAGCGGGGAGCAGTTCTTC
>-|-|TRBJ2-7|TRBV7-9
CASSQGSLEQYF
TGTGCCAGCAGCCAAGGTTCGCTCGAGCAGTACTTC
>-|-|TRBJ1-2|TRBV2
CASSEAGSGYTF
TGTGCCAGCAGTGAGGCGGGTAGTGGCTACACCTTC
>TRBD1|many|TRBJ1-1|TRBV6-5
CASWDRVNTEAFF
TGTGCCAGCTGGGACAGGGTGAACACTGAAGCTTTCTTT
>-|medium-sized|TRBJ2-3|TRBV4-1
CASSLWGREDTQYF
TGCGCCAGCAGTCTGTGGGGGCGTGAAGATACGCAGTATTTT
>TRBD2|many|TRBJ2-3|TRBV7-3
CASSLRGGLSTDTQYF
TGTGCCAGCAGCCTACGGGGGGGGCTAAGCACAGATACGCAGTATTTT
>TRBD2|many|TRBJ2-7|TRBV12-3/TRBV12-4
CASSLAPGGPYEQYF
TGTGCCAGCAGTTTGGCCCCGGGAGGGCCTTACGAGCAGTACTTC
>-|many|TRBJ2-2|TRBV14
CASSPHSITGELFF
TGTGCCAGCAGCCCACATTCGATCACCGGGGAGCTGTTTTTT
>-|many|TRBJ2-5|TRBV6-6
CASGPAGFGTQYF
TGTGCCAGCGGACCGGCAGGCTTTGGGACCCAGTACTTC
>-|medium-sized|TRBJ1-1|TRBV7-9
CASSLVAAEAFF
TGTGCCAGCAGCTTAGTGGCAGCAGAAGCTTTCTTT
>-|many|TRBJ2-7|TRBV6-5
CASKAPGSYEQYF
TGTGCCAGCAAGGCTCCCGGCTCCTACGAGCAGTACTTC
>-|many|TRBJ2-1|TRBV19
CASSIAGSYNEQFF
TGTGCCAGTAGTATTGCCGGTTCCTACAATGAGCAGTTCTTC
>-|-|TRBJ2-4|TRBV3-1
CASSQDADRPIAKNIQYF
TGTGCCAGCAGCCAAGATGCCGACAGACCAATAGCCAAAAACATTCAGTACTTC
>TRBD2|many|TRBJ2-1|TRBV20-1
CSARDRGREGLRANEQFF
TGCAGTGCTAGAGATCGGGGGCGGGAGGGACTTCGGGCCAATGAGCAGTTCTTC
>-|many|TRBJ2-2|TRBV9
CASSARGFNTGELFF
TGTGCCAGCAGCGCCAGGGGATTTAACACCGGGGAGCTGTTTTTT
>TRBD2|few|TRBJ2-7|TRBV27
CASSSGLAVEQYF
TGTGCCAGCAGTTCGGGACTAGCCGTCGAGCAGTACTTC
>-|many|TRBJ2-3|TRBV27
CASSPRLTDTQYF
TGTGCCAGCAGTCCCAGGCTCACAGATACGCAGTATTTT
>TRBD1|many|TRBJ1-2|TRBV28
CASRPTGTNYGYTF
TGTGCCAGCAGACCGACAGGGACCAACTATGGCTACACCTTC